This TCR beta chain was identified in a study of blood T cell repertoires in COVID-19. The overall study: The study drew acute and convalescent COVID-19 samples from the United States, Italy and Spain. From T cells, B-cell-depleted T cells, or PBMCs came the material, which was cDNA or gDNA.

Germline-derived CDR1 and CDR2 are LNHDA and SQIVND (reference sequence). V was clipped by 0 bases and J by 6 bases, with 15 bases between them. This CDR3 is 16 amino acids long. In the original analysis: Reference gene primer amplification gave estimated nucleated cell counts. The method was immunoSEQ multiplex PCR; TCRdb's version includes in-frame clones alone and lacks a portion of them. D and trimming come from the DNA, and the V and J calls and clone size come from that table. The sample records more than 200,000 clones, 84% being singletons. Seattle cases were enrolled at active infection and followed longitudinally.

This receptor was identified in an elderly woman with COVID-19, enrolled during active disease. The V call is TRBV19, the J call TRBJ1-5; D is unclear. The sequenced sample consisted of peripheral blood. CDR3 in DNA: TGTGCCAGTAGTATAGAGGGCCTCCTCAGCGGTCAGCCCCAGCATTTT. Amino acid sequence: CASSIEGLLSGQPQHF.